Below, one TCR beta chain is given with its context. This clonotype came up many times. No cognate antigen has been identified for it. The sample holds no much larger clone one base away, and base qualities are not on file. For repertoire sequencing, the TCR beta CDR3 regions were amplified from RNA transcripts. HTBI primers and the Qiagen OneStep RT-PCR kit were used in a first-round RT-PCR, which was followed by a second-round multiplex PCR, size selection and purification. Libraries were sequenced on an Illumina HiSeq2000 using paired-end 100 bp reads. In the paper's pipeline: Reads were processed with SOAPnuke, discarding reads with adapters, uncalled bases, mean Phred below 15, or no exact constant-primer or identifier match. COPE v1.2.5 was used to merge the high-quality paired reads. Clonotypes were defined as unique nucleotide sequences and were aligned to IMGT TRB V, D and J references using MiTCR v1.1. The analysis was limited to V-J combinations with a frequency above 0.0001, which together covered about 99% of repertoires. A TCR clonal expansion and chaos score per V-J combination was defined as the ratio of F50 clonal expansion to chaos observed in the TCRdist matrix. Welch's t-statistics and random forest were used to narrow the features down to around twelve V-J combinations, which were then fed into a naive Bayes classifier. The Morisita-Horn index was used to measure how similar the thyroid and blood repertoires were. TCRdb trimmed public reads at Q25 via fastp, called clones via MiXCR and kept in-frame beta chains. Entries are consolidated by CDR3 protein sequence, retaining the most common genes and DNA. The V and J calls and clone size come from TCRdb's table, not from the authors' own analysis. The sample includes under 800,000 distinct CDR3 sequences, with over 20% observed a single time. Of the sample, roughly 6.9% is held by the ten largest clones.

The data derive from a study of Graves' ophthalmopathy and Graves' hyperthyroidism (dated by TCRdb to the late 2010s). Looking at the study overall: Peripheral blood was collected at initial diagnosis, before any treatment. The study used signatures of the TCR beta repertoire to tell Graves' ophthalmopathy apart from Graves' hyperthyroidism and to predict which patients would progress to ophthalmopathy. In total, some 130 blood samples were TCR-sequenced: 43 ophthalmopathy, about 75 hyperthyroidism and about 17 hyperthyroidism-to-ophthalmopathy patients. A discovery set of 100 or so patients (43 ophthalmopathy, about 55 stable hyperthyroidism) was enrolled to explore V-J signatures distinguishing ophthalmopathy from hyperthyroidism. For independent validation, a separate cohort was made up of 18 hyperthyroidism patients plus 17 patients who later progressed from hyperthyroidism to ophthalmopathy. In about six hyperthyroidism patients, T-cell repertoires of thyroid tissue and blood were compared. Following sample collection, hyperthyroidism patients were given methimazole at a starting dose of 30 mg daily, and ophthalmopathy patients were given high-dose intravenous methylprednisolone. The 75 to 100 discovery patients were randomly split 7:3 into training and test sets. Overall results and qualifications from the work: Among expanded thyroid clonotypes with frequency above 0.001, most also showed up in blood, which suggests that blood repertoires may reflect the thyroid immune response. In validation, the model predicted ophthalmopathy progression with 55% to 71% sensitivity and approximately 72% specificity; some twelve predicted patients were CT-confirmed with GO in a median of approximately 6.5 months. In cross-validation, the 13-signature model distinguished ophthalmopathy from stable hyperthyroidism with approximately 85% sensitivity and roughly 81% specificity, and in the test set the corresponding values were approximately 80% and 68%. No statistical method was used to set the sample size in advance, and the investigators knew which group each participant was assigned to.

Hyperthyroidism was defined as stable when no progression to ophthalmopathy occurred within 18 months of follow-up. Hyperthyroidism patients were newly diagnosed, were aged 18 to 65 years, and had a disease duration under 2 months. Patients were excluded if they had other autoimmune diseases, uncontrolled infections, pregnancy or lactation. Diagnosis was based on clinical symptoms, serum thyroxine, TRAb, thyroid ultrasound and orbital computed tomography. PBMCs were isolated from about 9 ml of fresh peripheral blood by Ficoll-Paque density gradient centrifugation. Total RNA was extracted using Trizol reagent, and RNA quality was checked on an Agilent 2100 Bioanalyzer. CDR3 length: 11 amino acids, cysteine to phenylalanine. Solely the CDR3 DNA is kept, with 33 bases framed from the first base. CDR1 and CDR2 are drawn from the germline V gene (reference sequence): DFQATT, SNEGSKA. Relative to germline, V is 3 bases shorter and J is 0 bases shorter, with 3 bases between their ends.

Sequenced: peripheral blood. This clonotype was sampled from a woman aged 18-29 years with stable Graves' hyperthyroidism. Some clones in this sample may be carry-over from other donors' samples. Donor details come from another sample of the same person, matched by shared clones. Recombination connected TRBV20-1 to TRBJ2-7, with the D gene uncertain. The CDR3 loop reads CSASSSYEQYF. The nucleotides read TGCAGTGCTAGTAGCTCCTACGAGCAGTACTTC.